This T cell receptor (beta chain) was observed in a study of T-cell memory formation after mild COVID-19. The study, taken as a whole, reports: A second wave of clones peaked on day 37, and their SARS-CoV-2 specificity went unconfirmed. Pre-infection memory held some responding clones, suggesting pre-existing cross-reactive T cells responded. CD4/CD8 balance held among clones contracting day 15 to 85, and later expanders leaned CD4+.

TCRdb analysed the 5' RACE reads with MiXCR anew, one entry per CDR3 protein. The table lists some 340,000 distinct CDR3 sequences, 10% to 15% of them singletons. Of note for this clonotype: The target antigen is unknown.

Sequenced: PBMCs or a T cell subset sorted from them (not recorded which). This clonotype was sampled from a man younger than 30 who had mild COVID-19 (a few samples of this study predate the infection). Cell type and time point are not known.

The CDR3 DNA sequence: TGCGCCAGCAGCCAAGTTACCGGGACAAGTTATGGCTACACCTTC. Translated, it gives CASSQVTGTSYGYTF. The chain has TRBV4-1 and TRBJ1-2; D is perhaps TRBD1 (6 bases). V lost 1 base and J lost 5, with 14 bases in between. Germline-derived CDR1 and CDR2 are MGHRA and YSYEKL. This CDR3 has 15 amino acids.